This T cell receptor beta chain is from a study of blood T cell repertoires in COVID-19. Study in general: In each case, the material was cDNA or gDNA derived from T cells, B-cell-depleted T cells, or PBMCs.

Looked up from germline, CDR1 is MNHNS and CDR2 is SASEGT. This CDR3 region has 15 residues. The ends were cut back, 1 base at V and 3 bases at J, with 13 bases in the middle. In the authors' workflow: Amplification of reference gene primers was used by the study to estimate nucleated cell counts. Produced via immunoSEQ multiplex PCR; TCRdb's table is partial and in-frame only. That table supplies the V and J calls and clone size; D and trimming were determined from the DNA. The sample holds about 90,000 clones, 80% seen once. The sequence was collected from a woman aged 70 to 79 with acute or convalescent COVID-19. What was sequenced was peripheral blood. The rearrangement uses TRBV6-1 and TRBJ2-7, with D unresolved. The chain's CDR3 is CASSEGNRGNYEQYF. CDR3 sequence (DNA): TGTGCCAGCAGTGAAGGGAACCGAGGAAACTACGAGCAGTACTTC.